This T cell receptor (beta chain) appears in the sequencing data of a study of T-cell memory formation after mild COVID-19. This clonotype was seen a handful of times. TCRdb independently ran MiXCR on the 5' RACE reads; one entry per CDR3 protein. Of 190,000 or so distinct CDR3 sequences in the sample, around a fifth were seen once. The CDR3 spans 16 residues. Per germline, CDR1 MGHRA and CDR2 YSYEKL. J lost 6 bases, V lost 0 bases, and 6 bases had no gene match. Specimen: PBMCs or a T cell subset sorted from them (not recorded which). The chain has TRBV4-1 and TRBJ2-1; 9 nucleotides agree with TRBD1. This sequence was found in an adult woman who had mild COVID-19 (a few samples of this study predate the infection). Cell type and time point are not known. CDR3 in amino acids: CASSQDPGQGPNEQFF. As DNA, the CDR3 is TGCGCCAGCAGCCAAGATCCGGGACAGGGACCCAATGAGCAGTTCTTC.